This record concerns one TCR beta chain sequence. The sample comes from a study of blood T cell repertoires in COVID-19. TCRdb's table, derived via immunoSEQ multiplex PCR, lists solely in-frame clones and lacks some. This table holds more than 110,000 clones, less than 85% found once. Germline loops: CDR1 LGHDT, CDR2 YNNKEL (reference sequence). This CDR3 region has 14 residues. The V and J ends lost 4 bases and 1 base respectively, with 11 bases between them. The sequencing sample was made of peripheral blood. This receptor was identified in a human donor in a cohort sampled during active COVID-19. This chain connects TRBV3-1 (or the pseudogene TRBV3-2) to TRBJ2-7; unclear D gene. The CDR3 here is CASSPTLRSYEQYF. CDR3 coding DNA: TGTGCCAGCAGCCCGACGCTGAGGTCCTACGAGCAGTACTTC.